This T cell receptor beta chain was obtained from a study of blood T cell repertoires in COVID-19. Looking at the study overall: Nucleic acid was either cDNA or gDNA, and it came from T cells, B-cell-depleted T cells, or PBMCs.

In the original workflow: Reference gene primers were amplified, and this amplification served to estimate nucleated cell counts. This table comes from immunoSEQ multiplex PCR, and its TCRdb copy is limited to in-frame clones, with some not included. The V and J calls and clone size were taken over from that table, and D and trimming were inferred from the DNA. The table shows more than 200,000 clones, with 83% occurring only once. The clonotype was recovered from a woman aged 40 to 50 with active or convalescent COVID-19. Sequencing input: peripheral blood.

CDR3 loop: CASSSGQDSGANVLTF. DNA for the CDR3: TGTGCCAGCAGCTCGGGACAGGACTCTGGGGCCAACGTCCTGACTTTC. The V and J genes are TRBV7-3 and TRBJ2-6, with 8 bases identical to TRBD1. Germline V CDR1 and CDR2: SGHTA, FQGTGA. Trimming removed 4 bases from V and 0 bases from J; junction bases left unmatched: 2. The CDR3 runs to 16 residues.